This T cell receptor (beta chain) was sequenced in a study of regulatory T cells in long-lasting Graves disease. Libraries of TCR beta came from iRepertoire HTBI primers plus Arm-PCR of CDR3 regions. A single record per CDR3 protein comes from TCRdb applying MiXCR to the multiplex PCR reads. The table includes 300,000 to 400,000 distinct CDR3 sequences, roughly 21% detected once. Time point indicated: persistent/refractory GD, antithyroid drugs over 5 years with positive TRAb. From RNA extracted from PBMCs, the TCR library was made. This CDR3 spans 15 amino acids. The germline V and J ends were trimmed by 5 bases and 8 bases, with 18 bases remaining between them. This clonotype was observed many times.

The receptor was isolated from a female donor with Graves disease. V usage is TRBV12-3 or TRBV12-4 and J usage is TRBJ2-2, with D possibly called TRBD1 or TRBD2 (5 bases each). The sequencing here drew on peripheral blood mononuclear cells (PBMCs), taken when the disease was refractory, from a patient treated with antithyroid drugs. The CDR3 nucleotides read TGTGCCAGCAGTCCCCATGGGGGTCGCGGGGGGGAGCTGTTTTTT. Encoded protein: CASSPHGGRGGELFF.